The sequence of this T cell receptor (beta chain) was determined in a study of beta chain features in type 1 diabetes. In the study overall: Age, gender and cell yields were similar between patients and healthy donors.

To note about this clone: Its antigen is still unknown.

Expressed TCRB transcripts were sequenced because the isolated RNA had all been reverse transcribed beforehand. Some clones are missing from TCRdb's copy, which holds only in-frame ones; the method was immunoSEQ multiplex PCR. Of some 330,000 clones listed, 10% to 15% were seen once; the top ten hold 0.008% to 0.011%. Findings and caveats of the study: For Type 1 diabetes patients, all four CD4+ subsets carried TCRB CDR3s that were moderately but significantly shorter. Fewer insertions but more deletions were seen at VDJ junctions in type 1 diabetes patients.

Deletions cut 0 bases from V and 5 bases from J, with 10 bases between. CDR3 length equals 14 residues. Germline V lookup: CDR1 SEHNR, CDR2 FQNEAQ (reference sequence). It was via CD45RO/CCR7/CD25/CD127/CD95/CD27 that CD4+ naive, central memory, regulatory and stem cell-like memory cells were sorted. V usage is TRBV7-9 and J usage is TRBJ2-5, with D perhaps matching TRBD1 (5 bases). The clonotype was recovered from a woman between 18 and 30 years old with type 1 diabetes. The sample was naive CD4+ T cells from blood. The CDR3: CASSLAGAEETQYF. In DNA form, the CDR3 reads TGTGCCAGCAGCTTAGCTGGGGCGGAGGAGACCCAGTACTTC.